This TCR beta chain was retrieved from a study of T cells expressing NK-cell markers. Regarding the study as a whole: Four of the donors also had these clonotypes leading their CD3+CD56-NKG2C+ fraction.

As concerns this clonotype: Its antigen remains unidentified.

For each CDR3 protein, TCRdb gives one entry from its re-call of the 5' RACE reads, without DNA. The sample includes about 110,000 distinct CDR3 sequences. The material sequenced was blood T cells: a sorted CD56 or NKG2C T cell subset, CD4+ or CD8+ T cells, or bulk PBMC T cells (not recorded which). The clonotype comes from a woman aged 18-69 years in good health.

The CDR3 loop reads CASSHLTGGTDTQYF. The genes are TRBV6-1 and TRBJ2-3; there is no DNA to check the TCRdb D call of TRBD1. This CDR3 has 15 residues. CDR1 and CDR2 from the germline V gene are MNHNS and SASEGT.